The 20 T cell receptor beta chains below were found in one sample sequenced in a study of cytomegalovirus exposure and HLA in healthy donors. With 60 Vbeta and 13 Jbeta primers, the PCR was carried out. TCRdb keeps only in-frame clones here, not all; method: immunoSEQ multiplex PCR. Counted here are 150,000 to 200,000 clones, around 81% occurring once; the ten biggest clones make up around 2%. The specimen sequenced was PBMCs. These receptors were taken from a woman under 30 in good health and CMV-seropositive.

The chain recombines TRBV7-3 with TRBJ1-1, with D tentatively TRBD1 (5 bases). CDR3 length equals 13 residues. Germline CDR1 and CDR2: SGHTA and FQGTGA. V shed 6 bases and J shed 2 bases, with 10 bases lying between them. The DNA of the CDR3 is TGTGCCAGCAGTGCGGGGGAAAACACTGAAGCTTTCTTT. As protein: CASSAGENTEAFF.

This sequence joins TRBV27 and TRBJ2-7, with a tentative D call TRBD1 (5 bases). Germline values: CDR1 MNHEY, CDR2 SMNVEV (reference sequence). Deletions cut 0 bases from V and 2 bases from J, with 14 bases between. The CDR3 loop spans 16 amino acids. CDR3 amino acids: CASSLSGQGFTYEQYF. In DNA form, the CDR3 reads TGTGCCAGCAGTTTATCGGGCCAGGGTTTTACCTACGAGCAGTACTTC.

The chain employs TRBV9 and TRBJ2-7; TRBD1 agrees at 11 bases. The CDR3 contains 15 residues. Germline CDR1 SGDLS, CDR2 YYNGEE. Losses at the gene ends were 4 bases for V and 6 bases for J; bases not matched to a gene: 9. CDR3 amino acids: CASSRTGGDFGEQYF. CDR3 nucleotides: TGTGCCAGCAGCAGGACAGGGGGCGATTTTGGCGAGCAGTACTTC.

The CDR3 sequence: CASTWEGHEQYF. The CDR3 region has the DNA TGTGCCAGCACGTGGGAGGGCCACGAGCAGTACTTC. The V gene is TRBV5-6, the J gene TRBJ2-7; 7 bases are a match to TRBD2. V gave up 6 bases and J gave up 5 bases; unmatched junction bases: 5. Per germline, CDR1 SGHDT and CDR2 YYEEEE. The CDR3 consists of 12 residues.

This chain joins TRBV11-3 and TRBJ2-3; 7 bases line up with TRBD1. In germline, CDR1 is SGHNT, CDR2 YENEEA. Trimming took 1 base from V and 1 from J; bases not matched to a gene: 8. The CDR3 extends over 17 amino acids. CDR3 sequence: CASSLGDRGTGTDTQYF. As DNA, the CDR3 is TGTGCCAGCAGCTTAGGGGATAGGGGGACAGGCACAGATACGCAGTATTTT.

The rearrangement links TRBV12-5 to TRBJ2-3, with D tentatively TRBD1 (7 bases). The V end lost 6 bases, the J end lost 5 bases, and 21 bases lay between the germline ends. From germline, CDR1 is LGHNT and CDR2 FRNRAP. This CDR3 contains 16 residues. In DNA, the CDR3 is TGTGCTAGTGGCCCGCAAGTAGCAGGGGGGAGAGATACGCAGTATTTT. Amino acid sequence: CASGPQVAGGRDTQYF.

V usage is TRBV19 and J usage is TRBJ2-3, with D possibly TRBD1 on 6 matching bases. Per the germline V gene, CDR1 is LNHDA and CDR2 is SQIVND (reference sequence). With 6 bases removed from V and 0 bases from J, the gap between germline ends came to 25 bases. The CDR3 length is 19 residues. The chain's CDR3 is CASRPHHPPGQSSTDTQYF. CDR3 bases: TGTGCCAGTAGACCACACCACCCCCCGGGACAATCGAGCACAGATACGCAGTATTTT.

The V gene is TRBV7-8, the J gene TRBJ2-5; D may be TRBD2 (5 bases). CDR1 and CDR2 (germline): SGHVS, FQNEAQ. This CDR3 is built from 14 residues. Trimming stripped 6 bases from V and 2 bases from J, with 13 bases between. The CDR3 DNA sequence: TGTGCCAGCAGACCCGTTCGGGGACAAGAGACCCAGTACTTC. Protein: CASRPVRGQETQYF.

This clone occurred a few times. The rearrangement uses TRBV7-9 and TRBJ2-1; 7 bases agree with TRBD2. Germline values: CDR1 SEHNR, CDR2 FQNEAQ (reference sequence). The junction had 15 bases not matched to a gene; V was cut back by 6 bases and J by 7 bases. The length of the CDR3 is 16 residues. The CDR3 region is CASSPHRDYSWNEQFF. In nucleotides, the CDR3 is TGTGCCAGCAGTCCTCACCGGGACTATTCCTGGAATGAGCAGTTCTTC.

The rearrangement links TRBV6-5 to TRBJ2-1; 9 nucleotides line up with TRBD2. In germline, CDR1 is MNHEY, CDR2 SVGAGI. J was trimmed by 5 bases and V by 7 bases; bases with no gene match: 6. The CDR3 extends over 14 amino acids. The CDR3 region is CASIQAGGNNEQFF. The DNA of the CDR3 is TGTGCCAGCATACAAGCGGGGGGAAACAATGAGCAGTTCTTC.

The chain has TRBV9 and TRBJ1-1; D not resolved. The CDR3 runs to 14 residues. Trimming removed 5 bases at V and 3 bases at J, with 14 bases between. Germline V gene data show CDR1 as SGDLS and CDR2 as YYNGEE. Here the CDR3 reads CASRTGSTDTEAFF. In DNA form, the CDR3 reads TGTGCCAGCAGGACGGGGAGTACGGACACTGAAGCTTTCTTT.

The V and J genes are TRBV6-1 and TRBJ2-1; 8 positions match TRBD2. CDR3 size: 12 residues. Trimming cost V 6 bases and J 8 bases; bases outside gene matches: 3. Germline V CDR1 and CDR2: MNHNS, SASEGT. CDR3 sequence: CASSGLAHEQFF. CDR3 coding DNA: TGTGCCAGCAGCGGACTAGCACATGAGCAGTTCTTC.

The rearrangement uses TRBV19 and TRBJ1-4, with D unclear. Trimming shortened V by 6 bases and J by 5 bases, and 13 bases separated the two germline ends. CDR1 is LNHDA and CDR2 is SQIVND in the germline V gene (reference sequence). This CDR3 contains 14 residues. CDR3 DNA sequence: TGTGCCAGTAGGGCTGACTACGGCAATGAAAAACTGTTTTTT. This encodes CASRADYGNEKLFF.

This clone was recorded a few times. The gene calls are TRBV6-1 and TRBJ1-2; 12 bases fit TRBD1. Losses at the gene ends were 6 bases for V and 9 bases for J; bases not matched to a gene: 11. Germline CDR1 is MNHNS and CDR2 is SASEGT. The CDR3 is 15 residues long. CDR3 nucleotides: TGTGCCAGCAGGAGCGGGGGGACAGGGGGCGCGAGCTACACCTTC. The encoded protein is CASRSGGTGGASYTF.

V gene TRBV28 combines with J gene TRBJ1-2; no firm D call. The CDR3 runs 13 residues. V was pared by 3 bases and J by 4 bases, with 9 bases between. Germline V gives CDR1 MDHEN, CDR2 SYDVKM. This CDR3 is CASSLEGLYGYTF. The CDR3 DNA sequence: TGTGCCAGCAGTTTGGAGGGCCTCTATGGCTACACCTTC.

The rearrangement uses TRBV14 and TRBJ2-1; 15 bases match TRBD2. The V segment lost 1 base and the J segment 0 bases; nucleotides outside the gene matches: 13. CDR1 is SGHDN and CDR2 is FVKESK in the germline V gene. The CDR3 runs to 22 residues. CDR3 residues: CASSQAQLPGLAGGSSYNEQFF. The CDR3 region has the DNA TGTGCCAGCAGCCAAGCCCAATTGCCGGGACTAGCGGGGGGTAGCTCCTACAATGAGCAGTTCTTC.

The chain employs TRBV5-8 and TRBJ2-3; TRBD1 matches 10 bases. Germline CDR1 SGHTS, CDR2 YDEGEE. V shed 4 bases, J shed 3 bases, and the junction held 5 bases outside the gene matches. CDR3 length: 15 residues. CDR3 sequence reads: CASSRGTGDTDTQYF. CDR3 bases: TGTGCCAGCAGCCGCGGGACAGGGGATACAGATACGCAGTATTTT. Full variable domain (rest looked up from reference TRBV5-8 and TRBJ2-3): EAGVTQSPTHLIKTRGQQATLRCSPISGHTSVYWYQQALGLGLQFLLWYDEGEERNRGNFPPRFSGRQFPNYSSELNVNALELEDSALYLCASSRGTGDTDTQYFGPGTRLTVL.

This chain joins TRBV29-1 and TRBJ1-3; D possibly corresponds to TRBD1 (6 bases). With 4 bases removed from V and 1 base from J, the gap between germline ends came to 8 bases. From germline, CDR1 is SQVTM and CDR2 ANQGSEA. This CDR3 has 13 amino acids. CDR3 DNA: TGCAGCGTTGTACAGGGTTCTGGAAACACCATATATTTT. Protein product: CSVVQGSGNTIYF.

The rearrangement uses TRBV7-9 and TRBJ1-6; TRBD1 aligns across 7 bases. In germline, CDR1 is SEHNR, CDR2 FQNEAQ (reference sequence). With V trimmed by 5 bases and J by 7 bases, 5 bases remained unmatched. The CDR3 runs 14 residues. Written as DNA, the CDR3 is TGTGCCAGCAGCGGCGGACAGGAGAATTCACCCCTCCACTTT. Protein: CASSGGQENSPLHF.

The J gene is TRBJ1-5, the V gene TRBV15; TRBD1 agrees at 9 bases. V was pared by 3 bases and J by 5 bases, with 8 bases of the junction left unmatched. The CDR3 loop spans 16 amino acids. Germline CDR1 reads LNHNV; CDR2 reads YYDKDF (reference sequence). The CDR3 sequence: CATSSLGTGLDQPQHF. Here the CDR3 DNA reads TGTGCCACCAGCAGCCTTGGGACAGGGTTGGATCAGCCCCAGCATTTT.